One sample yielded the 27 T cell receptor beta chains listed below, sequenced in a study of spatial heterogeneity in lung cancer. TCRdb reprocessed the 5' RACE reads with MiXCR, giving one entry per CDR3 protein. The sample contains fewer than 60,000 distinct CDR3 sequences, roughly 7% of which appear only once. The sample's time point: blood at routine non-recurrence follow-up after resection. Whole RNA came from tumor, nontumor lung or frozen PBMC and was sequenced without being sorted. Material: PBMCs, obtained at follow-up. The receptors here all came from a female donor with early-stage non-small cell lung cancer.

A few counts support this clonotype. The chain links TRBV24-1 to TRBJ1-4, with 7 nucleotides matching TRBD1. The CDR3 consists of 14 residues. V shed 9 bases and J 8 bases; nucleotides not matched to a gene: 11. Germline lookup yields CDR1 KGHDR and CDR2 SFDVKD. The DNA for the CDR3 is TGTGCCACCTCCCGGGGTACAGGGGCAGAAAAACTGTTTTTT. Translated: CATSRGTGAEKLFF.

There are a few counts of this clonotype. This chain joins TRBV2 and TRBJ2-6; D uncertain. Deletions cut 6 bases from V and 2 bases from J, with 8 bases between. This CDR3 is 14 amino acids long. Germline V gene data show CDR1 as SNHLY and CDR2 as FYNNEI. The chain's CDR3 is CASRVEAGANVLTF. Here the CDR3 DNA reads TGTGCCAGCAGAGTAGAAGCTGGGGCCAACGTCCTGACTTTC.

This clonotype has ten or more counts. The CDR3 region is CASSLQTAVGQYF. The DNA for the CDR3 is TGTGCCAGCAGTCTACAGACTGCCGTGGGTCAGTACTTC. The chain employs TRBV12-3 or TRBV12-4 and TRBJ2-4; unclear D gene. CDR3 length equals 13 residues. The V and J ends lost 5 bases and 12 bases respectively, with 17 bases between them.

This clonotype appeared many times. This rearrangement joins TRBV19 to TRBJ1-1; 10 bases line up with TRBD1. This CDR3 is 15 amino acids long. Trimming removed 7 bases from V and 0 bases from J; junction bases left unmatched: 5. Germline V gene sequence: CDR1 LNHDA, CDR2 SQIVND (reference sequence). The CDR3 DNA reads as TGTGCCAGTACCCGGGACAGGGGATTGAACACTGAAGCTTTCTTT. It translates to CASTRDRGLNTEAFF. The variable domain in full, completed from reference TRBV19 and TRBJ1-1, reads DGGITQSPKYLFRKEGQNVTLSCEQNLNHDAMYWYRQDPGQGLRLIYYSQIVNDFQKGDIAEGYSVSREKKESFPLTVTSAQKNPTAFYLCASTRDRGLNTEAFFGQGTRLTVV.

Concerning this clonotype: A much bigger clone sits one base away, suggesting this may be a read error. This chain connects TRBV7-2 to TRBJ2-3, with D unclear. The germline gives CDR1 SGHTA, CDR2 FQGNSA. The CDR3 is 14 amino acids. The CDR3 is CANSLEAFTDTQYF. The CDR3 DNA is TGTGCCAACAGCTTAGAGGCCTTCACAGATACGCAGTATTTT.

For the CDR3, the DNA is TGTGCCAGCAGCTTCGACAGGGGGGAGACCCAGTACTTC. It translates to CASSFDRGETQYF. The rearrangement uses TRBV7-3 and TRBJ2-5, with TRBD1 matching 9 bases. CDR1 and CDR2 from the germline V gene are SGHTA and FQGTGA. The CDR3 consists of 13 residues. V shed 3 bases and J 5 bases; nucleotides not matched to a gene: 1.

The chain has TRBV27 and TRBJ1-5; perhaps TRBD1 as D (6 bases). Germline loops: CDR1 MNHEY, CDR2 SMNVEV (reference sequence). The length of the CDR3 is 17 residues. The germline V and J ends were trimmed by 5 bases and 2 bases, with 19 bases remaining between them. The CDR3 is CASSPPGGAVGNQPQHF. The CDR3 DNA reads TGTGCCAGCAGTCCCCCTGGGGGGGCGGTAGGCAATCAGCCCCAGCATTTT.

This clonotype was seen many times. The gene calls are TRBV20-1 and TRBJ1-1; weak D call: TRBD1 (6 bases). Germline V gene lookup returns CDR1 DFQATT and CDR2 SNEGSKA (reference sequence). V was clipped by 0 bases and J by 4 bases, with 12 bases between them. The CDR3 totals 14 residues. Here the CDR3 DNA reads TGCAGTGCTAGAGATTGGGGACAAGTCACTGAAGCTTTCTTT. Its protein product is CSARDWGQVTEAFF.

In its sample, this clonotype was seen once. The V and J genes are TRBV29-1 and TRBJ2-1, with a possible D match to TRBD1 (5 bases). Trimming removed 4 bases from V and 1 base from J, with 5 bases in between. CDR3 size: 12 residues. Germline assignment: CDR1 SQVTM and CDR2 ANQGSEA. CDR3 coding DNA: TGCAGCGTTGGACAGTCCTACAATGAGCAGTTCTTC. Translating gives CSVGQSYNEQFF.

This clonotype appeared a few times. V and J are TRBV7-2 and TRBJ2-3, with TRBD2 as a possible D gene (5 bases). Germline V CDR1 and CDR2: SGHTA, FQGNSA. The length of the CDR3 is 14 residues. The V end was cut by 6 bases, the J end by 0 bases, with 10 bases between. The CDR3 sequence: CASSPWTSTDTQYF. CDR3 in DNA: TGTGCCAGCAGTCCGTGGACTAGCACAGATACGCAGTATTTT.

V gene TRBV23-1 combines with J gene TRBJ2-5; no clear D gene. TRBV23-1 is sorted into the ORF group, with uncertain function. V was pared by 11 bases and J by 3 bases, with 16 bases between. This CDR3 is built from 13 residues. The CDR3 loop reads CARLFGVKETQYF. In nucleotides, the CDR3 is TGCGCCCGCCTGTTCGGTGTTAAAGAGACCCAGTACTTC.

Ten or more counts support this clonotype. The chain joins TRBV10-3 to TRBJ2-7; tentative D call: TRBD1 (6 bases). Germline V lookup: CDR1 ENHRY, CDR2 SYGVKD. This CDR3 contains 15 residues. Trimming left V 4 bases short and J 5 bases short, with 18 bases between. CDR3: CAISATLGGSDEQYF. In nucleotides, the CDR3 is TGTGCCATCAGTGCCACTCTAGGGGGTAGCGACGAGCAGTACTTC.

This clonotype has ten or more counts. This chain joins TRBV27 and TRBJ1-6; D unclear. The germline V and J ends were trimmed by 2 bases and 7 bases, with 15 bases remaining between them. The CDR3 spans 16 residues. The germline V gene encodes CDR1 MNHEY and CDR2 SMNVEV (reference sequence). The DNA of the CDR3 is TGTGCCAGCAGTTTAGAAAGGTCGACCGCAAATTCACCCCTCCACTTT. Protein: CASSLERSTANSPLHF.

This clonotype has just a few counts. The chain links TRBV11-1 to TRBJ2-7; D gene ambiguous. This CDR3 has 14 residues. The germline CDR1 and CDR2 sequences are SGHAT and FQDESV (reference sequence). V was pared by 3 bases and J by 0 bases, with 9 bases between. The CDR3 protein is CASSFGGDSYEQYF. The CDR3 bases are TGTGCCAGCAGCTTTGGTGGGGACTCCTACGAGCAGTACTTC.

The V and J genes are TRBV20-1 and TRBJ2-1, with TRBD2 matching over 11 bases. V lost 1 base and J lost 7; bases outside the gene matches: 6. Per germline, CDR1 DFQATT and CDR2 SNEGSKA (reference sequence). This CDR3 has 15 residues. Written as DNA, the CDR3 is TGCAGTGCTAGAGCAGCTAGCGGGGGGACTAATGAGCAGTTCTTC. This sequence encodes CSARAASGGTNEQFF.

This clonotype was found many times. This chain uses TRBV5-1 with TRBJ1-2; 10 nucleotides align to TRBD1. Germline values: CDR1 SGHRS, CDR2 YFSETQ. J was trimmed by 8 bases and V by 5 bases; bases with no gene match: 15. The CDR3 totals 16 residues. CDR3 sequence (DNA): TGCGCCAGCAGTCATACCCCCCGGGACAGGGGTGGCGGCTACACCTTC. Its translation is CASSHTPRDRGGGYTF.

The CDR3 DNA follows: TGCACCATAGGGGAGGTTTATGGCTACACCTTC. Translating gives CTIGEVYGYTF. The chain recombines TRBV29-1 with TRBJ1-2; possibly TRBD1 for D (5 bases). This CDR3 region has 11 residues. Germline CDR1 reads SQVTM; CDR2 reads ANQGSEA.

V usage is TRBV2 and J usage is TRBJ1-6; 8 positions agree with TRBD1. The CDR3 has 17 amino acids. CDR1 and CDR2 from the germline V gene are SNHLY and FYNNEI. With 11 bases clipped from V and 0 bases from J, the junction kept 12 bases outside the gene matches. CDR3: CAYRDRRGSSYNSPLHF. The CDR3, as DNA: TGTGCCTACCGGGACAGGAGGGGTAGCTCCTATAATTCACCCCTCCACTTT.

This clonotype was detected many times. The chain couples TRBV5-1 to TRBJ1-5; no definite D call. CDR1 is SGHRS and CDR2 is YFSETQ in the germline V gene. V lost 5 bases and J lost 4, with 10 bases in between. This CDR3 spans 13 amino acids. CDR3 DNA sequence: TGCGCCAGCAGTTACACGAGAAATCAGCCCCAGCATTTT. It yields the protein CASSYTRNQPQHF.

This clonotype appeared many times. V gene TRBV28 combines with J gene TRBJ1-2; 10 bases fit TRBD1. The germline gives CDR1 MDHEN, CDR2 SYDVKM. There are 14 residues in the CDR3. After removal of 7 bases from V and 12 bases from J, the junction contained 14 bases not matched to a gene. CDR3 coding DNA: TGTGCCAGCACCCCACCGGGACAGGGGCCCGGAGACACCTTC. It yields the protein CASTPPGQGPGDTF.

Notes on this clonotype: A much larger clone differs from this one at a single base, so this may be a read error. This chain joins TRBV7-2 and TRBJ1-1; D uncertain. V was cut by 9 bases and J by 0 bases, with 11 bases left in between. The CDR3 loop spans 13 amino acids. The germline CDR1 and CDR2 sequences are SGHTA and FQGNSA. CDR3 sequence (DNA): TGTGCCAGTGAGTGGCAGCTGAACACTGAAGCTTTCTTT. It encodes CASEWQLNTEAFF.

There are a few counts of this clonotype. This sequence joins TRBV6-2 or TRBV6-3 and TRBJ1-1; D is unclear. This CDR3 spans 11 amino acids. Trimming stripped 0 bases from V and 11 bases from J, with 7 bases between. Germline values: CDR1 MNHEY, CDR2 SVGEGT. Here the CDR3 reads CASSYSLFAFF. CDR3 nucleotide sequence: TGTGCCAGCAGTTACTCGCTCTTTGCTTTCTTT.

V gene TRBV27 combines with J gene TRBJ2-2; 13 positions agree with TRBD2. CDR3 length: 19 residues. The germline gives CDR1 MNHEY, CDR2 SMNVEV (reference sequence). V dropped 5 bases and J dropped 7; count of bases not matched to a gene: 16. CDR3 in amino acids: CASSPRPLTSGGPVGELFF. The CDR3 coding sequence is TGTGCCAGCAGTCCTCGGCCTCTGACTAGCGGGGGGCCCGTCGGGGAGCTGTTTTTT.

V usage is TRBV15 and J usage is TRBJ1-1; 7 bases match TRBD1. Germline V CDR1 and CDR2: LNHNV, YYDKDF (reference sequence). The length of the CDR3 is 14 residues. J gave up 4 bases and V 5 bases, and 7 bases lay outside the gene matches. The CDR3 nucleotides are TGTGCCACCAGCCGGGGACAGAGGAGCACTGAAGCTTTCTTT. Amino acid sequence: CATSRGQRSTEAFF.

This clonotype has a count of ten or more. The chain carries TRBV12-3 or TRBV12-4 and TRBJ1-1, with unresolved D. CDR3 length: 17 residues. With 1 base removed from V and 0 bases from J, the gap between germline ends came to 15 bases. The CDR3 bases are TGTGCCAGCAGTTTAGAGTTTGCGGGGTGGGTGAACACTGAAGCTTTCTTT. It translates to CASSLEFAGWVNTEAFF.

This clonotype was counted only a few times. The V gene is TRBV7-9, the J gene TRBJ2-3, with a weak D call TRBD2 (6 bases). Deletions cut 3 bases from V and 5 bases from J, with 12 bases between. This CDR3 is 14 amino acids long. CDR1 SEHNR and CDR2 FQNEAQ come from the germline V gene (reference sequence). The CDR3 reads CASSFRGSEDTQYF. The CDR3 DNA reads as TGTGCCAGCAGCTTCCGGGGGTCTGAAGATACGCAGTATTTT.

This clonotype appeared many times. J is TRBJ2-4 and V is TRBV15; D is unresolved. This CDR3 comprises 13 residues. Trimming took off 1 base at V and 1 base at J, with 2 bases between the two ends. Germline loops: CDR1 LNHNV, CDR2 YYDKDF (reference sequence). CDR3 sequence: CATSRGAKNIQYF. CDR3 DNA: TGTGCCACCAGCAGAGGTGCCAAAAACATTCAGTACTTC.